Shown below are 9 T cell receptor beta chains from a single sample sequenced in a study of OX40 agonist ivuxolimab in advanced cancers. The method was immunoSEQ multiplex PCR; TCRdb's version includes in-frame clones alone and lacks a portion of them. The sample consists of around 22,000 clones, 70% to 90% of them appearing once. The specimen comprised CD4+ or CD8+ T cells sorted from blood, sampled in a trial of the OX40 agonist ivuxolimab. The receptor source for this set is an adult with an advanced solid tumor such as melanoma, head and neck, liver or kidney cancer.

Concerning this clone: A junction boundary mismatches the germline segment, possibly from a read error. V is TRBV13 and J is TRBJ2-5; 13 bases align to TRBD2. The CDR3 sequence is 16 residues long. The germline V gene has CDR1 PRHDT and CDR2 FYEKMQ (reference sequence). The CDR3 loop is CASSVGLAGDVGTQYF. The CDR3 nucleotides read TGTGCCAGCAGCGTAGGACTAGCGGGAGATGTAGGGACCCAGTACTTC.

The rearrangement uses TRBV28 and TRBJ2-1; D is perhaps TRBD2 (6 bases). The CDR3 length is 13 residues. The germline CDR1 and CDR2 sequences are MDHEN and SYDVKM. Between the trimmed V and J ends, which lost 5 bases and 3 bases, there was a span of 8 bases. Here the CDR3 reads CASSETSYNEQFF. The CDR3 DNA reads as TGTGCCAGCAGTGAGACTAGCTACAATGAGCAGTTCTTC.

The chain combines TRBV9 with TRBJ2-2; weak D call: TRBD2 (6 bases). This CDR3 is 16 amino acids long. The V and J ends lost 4 bases and 1 base respectively, with 14 bases between them. Per germline, CDR1 SGDLS and CDR2 YYNGEE. The CDR3 region is CASSPGTGKNTGELFF. Written as DNA, the CDR3 is TGTGCCAGCAGCCCTGGGACTGGGAAGAACACCGGGGAGCTGTTTTTT.

In its sample, this clone ranks as medium-sized. V gene TRBV11-3 combines with J gene TRBJ1-1, with D hard to call. The CDR3 is 14 residues long. The germline V gene encodes CDR1 SGHNT and CDR2 YENEEA. Trimming stripped 5 bases from V and 5 bases from J, with 15 bases between. DNA for the CDR3: TGTGCCAGCAGCCTAATGATCGCCGGGACTGAAGCTTTCTTT. Translating it yields CASSLMIAGTEAFF.

This chain uses TRBV5-1 with TRBJ2-1, with 11 bases that match TRBD2. Germline CDR1 SGHRS, CDR2 YFSETQ. The ends lost 4 bases at V and 6 bases at J; junction bases unmatched: 6. This CDR3 region has 15 residues. CDR3 sequence (DNA): TGCGCCAGCAGCGAAACTAGCGGGAGTGTCAATGAGCAGTTCTTC. Protein product: CASSETSGSVNEQFF.

The chain recombines TRBV19 with TRBJ1-3; D remains unclear. The V end was cut by 5 bases, the J end by 2 bases, with 13 bases between. CDR3 length: 15 residues. Germline CDR1 LNHDA, CDR2 SQIVND (reference sequence). The CDR3 DNA sequence: TGTGCCAGTAGTTTCGACCCCTCAGCTGGAAACACCATATATTTT. Translation gives CASSFDPSAGNTIYF.

This sequence joins TRBV28 and TRBJ2-1; no clear D gene. The V end was cut by 5 bases, the J end by 2 bases, with 22 bases between. Germline V gives CDR1 MDHEN, CDR2 SYDVKM. CDR3 size: 18 residues. CDR3 in amino acids: CASSPSGSLSGAYNEQFF. The CDR3 bases are TGTGCCAGCAGTCCCTCCGGAAGTCTCAGTGGGGCCTACAATGAGCAGTTCTTC.

The J gene is TRBJ2-7, the V gene TRBV5-8, with D maybe TRBD2 (6 bases). Trimming cost V 2 bases and J 6 bases, with 18 bases left between them. The CDR3 contains 15 residues. Germline values: CDR1 SGHTS, CDR2 YDEGEE. CDR3 in DNA: TGTGCCAGCAGCTTAGTTGCGGCGGGAAGGGCCGAGCAGTACTTC. Its translation is CASSLVAAGRAEQYF.

The chain links TRBV4-1 to TRBJ1-2; possibly TRBD1 for D (6 bases). The V and J ends lost 1 base and 8 bases respectively, with 20 bases between them. This CDR3 spans 16 amino acids. The germline V gene has CDR1 MGHRA and CDR2 YSYEKL. DNA for the CDR3: TGCGCCAGCAGCCAAGTGGGTCGTACAGGGCAGTCCGGCTACACCTTC. Amino acids: CASSQVGRTGQSGYTF.